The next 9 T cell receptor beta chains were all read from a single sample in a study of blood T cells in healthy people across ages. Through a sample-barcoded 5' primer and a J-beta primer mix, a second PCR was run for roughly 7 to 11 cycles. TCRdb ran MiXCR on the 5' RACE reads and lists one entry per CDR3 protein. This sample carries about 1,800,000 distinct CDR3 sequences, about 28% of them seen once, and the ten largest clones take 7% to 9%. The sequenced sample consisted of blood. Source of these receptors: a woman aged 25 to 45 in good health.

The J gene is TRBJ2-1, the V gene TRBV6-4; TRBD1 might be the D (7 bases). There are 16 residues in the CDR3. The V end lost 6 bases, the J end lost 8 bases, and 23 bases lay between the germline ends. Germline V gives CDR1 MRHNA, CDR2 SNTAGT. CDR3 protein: CASSKYGQGGRDEQFF. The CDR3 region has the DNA TGTGCCAGCAGCAAGTACGGGCAGGGGGGTCGAGATGAGCAGTTCTTC.

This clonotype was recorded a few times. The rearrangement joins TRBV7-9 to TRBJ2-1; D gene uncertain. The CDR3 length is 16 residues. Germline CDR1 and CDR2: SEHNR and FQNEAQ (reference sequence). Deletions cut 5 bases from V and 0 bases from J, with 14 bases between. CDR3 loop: CASSVRLPSSYNEQFF. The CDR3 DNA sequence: TGTGCCAGCAGCGTACGACTGCCGAGCTCCTACAATGAGCAGTTCTTC.

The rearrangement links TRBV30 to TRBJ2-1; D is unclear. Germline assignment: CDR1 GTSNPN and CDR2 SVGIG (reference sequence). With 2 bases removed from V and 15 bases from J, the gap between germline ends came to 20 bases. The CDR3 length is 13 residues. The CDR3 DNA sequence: TGTGCCTGGAGTCCAACTTCAGCTGGCGTGGGGTTCTTC. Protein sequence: CAWSPTSAGVGFF.

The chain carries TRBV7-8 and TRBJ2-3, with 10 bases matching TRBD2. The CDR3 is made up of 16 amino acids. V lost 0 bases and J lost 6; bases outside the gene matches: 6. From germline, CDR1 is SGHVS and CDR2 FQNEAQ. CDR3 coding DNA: TGTGCCAGCAGCTTAGCAGAAGCGGGAGGGTGGGATACGCAGTATTTT. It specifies CASSLAEAGGWDTQYF.

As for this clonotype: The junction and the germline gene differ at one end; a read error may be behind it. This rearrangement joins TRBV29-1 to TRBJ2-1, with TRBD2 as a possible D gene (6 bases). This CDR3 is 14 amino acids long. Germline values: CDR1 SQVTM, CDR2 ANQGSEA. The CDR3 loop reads CSGGGGIQYNEQFF. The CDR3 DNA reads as TGTAGCGGCGGCGGCGGAATACAATACAATGAGCAGTTCTTC.

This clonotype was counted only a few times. CDR3 in amino acids: CSARDPRDEKLFF. DNA of the CDR3: TGCAGTGCTAGAGATCCCAGGGATGAAAAACTGTTTTTT. The chain employs TRBV20-1 and TRBJ1-4; a possible D gene is TRBD1 (5 bases). The CDR3 extends over 13 amino acids. Germline CDR1 reads DFQATT; CDR2 reads SNEGSKA (reference sequence). The V gene lost 0 bases and the J gene lost 6 bases, with 8 bases spanning the gap.

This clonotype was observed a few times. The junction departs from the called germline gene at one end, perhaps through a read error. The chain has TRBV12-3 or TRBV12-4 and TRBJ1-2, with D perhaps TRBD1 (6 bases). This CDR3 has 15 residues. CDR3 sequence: CVSSFRGGRGGGYTF. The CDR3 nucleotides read TGTGTCAGCAGTTTTCGAGGTGGCAGGGGCGGAGGCTACACCTTC.

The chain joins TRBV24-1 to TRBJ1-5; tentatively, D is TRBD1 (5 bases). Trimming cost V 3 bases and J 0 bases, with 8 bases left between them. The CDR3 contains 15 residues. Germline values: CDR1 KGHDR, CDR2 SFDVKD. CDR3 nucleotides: TGTGCCACCAGTGATAGGACAACTAGCAATCAGCCCCAGCATTTT. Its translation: CATSDRTTSNQPQHF.

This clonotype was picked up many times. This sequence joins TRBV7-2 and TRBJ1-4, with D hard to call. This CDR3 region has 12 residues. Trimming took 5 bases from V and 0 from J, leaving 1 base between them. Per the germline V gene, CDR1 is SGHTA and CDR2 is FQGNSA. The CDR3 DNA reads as TGTGCCAGCAGCCCAACTAATGAAAAACTGTTTTTT. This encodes CASSPTNEKLFF.